The 24 T cell receptor beta chains below were found in one sample sequenced in a study of CD8+ T cells in alopecia areata. The authors extracted RNA and reverse transcribed it into cDNA as the sequencing template. Repertoires were generated with immunoSEQ multiplex PCR, while TCRdb's copy carries only in-frame clones and drops some. The sample carries 100,000 to 150,000 clones, around 60% recorded once. Treatment noted: oral pan-JAK inhibitor, 5-10 mg twice daily. Specimen: CD4+ T cells sorted from blood, collected at week 4, from a patient treated with tofacitinib. The receptor set was obtained from a human donor with alopecia areata.

The chain combines TRBV30 with TRBJ2-2; 7 nucleotides align to TRBD1. This CDR3 has 17 amino acids. Germline V gene sequence: CDR1 GTSNPN, CDR2 SVGIG (reference sequence). Trimming removed 3 bases from V and 1 base from J; junction bases left unmatched: 11. This CDR3 is CAWSVRLTGKNTGELFF. The CDR3 bases are TGTGCCTGGAGCGTACGACTGACAGGGAAGAACACCGGGGAGCTGTTTTTT.

The V gene is TRBV10-3, the J gene TRBJ2-5; weak D call: TRBD1 (6 bases). CDR1 and CDR2 (germline): ENHRY, SYGVKD. V dropped 10 bases and J dropped 1 base, with 22 bases sitting between them. The CDR3 totals 16 residues. CDR3 protein: CATAPLLQGLQETQYF. CDR3 in DNA: TGTGCCACCGCGCCCCTTTTACAGGGTCTCCAAGAGACCCAGTACTTC.

The rearrangement joins TRBV5-1 to TRBJ2-7; either TRBD1 or TRBD2 may fit D (6 bases each). Deletions cut 0 bases from V and 0 bases from J, with 13 bases between. This CDR3 has 16 amino acids. The germline CDR1 and CDR2 sequences are SGHRS and YFSETQ. The CDR3 DNA follows: TGCGCCAGCAGCTTGGAGGGGGGACGCAGCTCCTACGAGCAGTACTTC. Translated, it gives CASSLEGGRSSYEQYF.

V gene TRBV29-1 combines with J gene TRBJ2-7; D possibly matches TRBD1 or TRBD2 (5 bases each). CDR1 is SQVTM and CDR2 is ANQGSEA in the germline V gene. V was trimmed by 6 bases and J by 2 bases, leaving 14 bases between them. The CDR3 runs 13 residues. The DNA of the CDR3 is TGCAGCGTCCGGGACGGCGGCCCCTACGAGCAGTACTTC. Protein: CSVRDGGPYEQYF.

The chain couples TRBV5-4 to TRBJ1-1; 10 bases match TRBD1. CDR3 size: 15 residues. Germline V CDR1 and CDR2: SGHNT, YYREEE (reference sequence). Trimming removed 3 bases from V and 1 base from J; junction bases left unmatched: 3. CDR3 coding DNA: TGTGCCAGCAGCTGGACAGGGGGGCGGAACACTGAAGCTTTCTTT. It yields the protein CASSWTGGRNTEAFF.

The genes are TRBV5-1 and TRBJ2-1; the D is unclear. Germline V gives CDR1 SGHRS, CDR2 YFSETQ. CDR3 length equals 14 residues. Trimming cost V 0 bases and J 4 bases, with 8 bases left between them. CDR3 sequence: CASSLEGQYNEQFF. In nucleotides, the CDR3 is TGCGCCAGCAGCTTGGAAGGTCAATACAATGAGCAGTTCTTC.

The gene calls are TRBV30 and TRBJ2-1, with 15 bases that match TRBD2. V shed 0 bases, J shed 5 bases, and the junction held 14 bases outside the gene matches. The CDR3 consists of 20 residues. The germline V gene has CDR1 GTSNPN and CDR2 SVGIG (reference sequence). The CDR3 here is CAWSVFKGTSGRIANNEQFF. In DNA form, the CDR3 reads TGTGCCTGGAGTGTTTTTAAGGGGACTAGCGGGAGGATTGCCAACAATGAGCAGTTCTTC.

This clone was counted only a few times. The chain links TRBV5-5 to TRBJ2-1; no clear D gene. V was shortened by 4 bases and J by 0 bases, with 14 bases between the two germline ends. CDR3 length equals 16 residues. CDR1 SGHKS and CDR2 YYEKEE come from the germline V gene (reference sequence). The CDR3 region has the DNA TGTGCCAGCAGCCATACCGGCGGAGACTCCTACAATGAGCAGTTCTTC. It is translated as CASSHTGGDSYNEQFF.

The V and J genes are TRBV5-1 and TRBJ2-2; the D gene is possibly TRBD1 (6 bases). The CDR3 covers 15 residues. Trimming removed 7 bases from V and 0 bases from J, with 13 bases in between. Germline CDR1 SGHRS, CDR2 YFSETQ. Here the CDR3 DNA reads TGCGCCAGCGACATAGGACAGACGAACACCGGGGAGCTGTTTTTT. Its translation is CASDIGQTNTGELFF.

V gene TRBV20-1 combines with J gene TRBJ2-5; D remains unclear. V was cut by 3 bases and J by 2 bases, with 4 bases left in between. Germline lookup yields CDR1 DFQATT and CDR2 SNEGSKA (reference sequence). This CDR3 is built from 11 residues. The CDR3 DNA follows: TGCAGTGCTAGCCTACAAGAGACCCAGTACTTC. This gives the protein CSASLQETQYF.

This clone was seen a few times. The V and J genes are TRBV30 and TRBJ2-3; D is perhaps TRBD2 (8 bases). This CDR3 has 16 residues. V lost 4 bases and J 3 bases, leaving 20 bases between the germline ends. The germline V gene has CDR1 GTSNPN and CDR2 SVGIG (reference sequence). In nucleotides, the CDR3 is TGTGCCTGGACCAGGGGGGTGAGCGGGAGTACAGATACGCAGTATTTT. It is translated as CAWTRGVSGSTDTQYF.

The chain carries TRBV6-6 and TRBJ1-3, with TRBD1 as a possible D gene (5 bases). Trimming cost V 6 bases and J 2 bases, with 14 bases left between them. The CDR3 totals 15 residues. Per the germline V gene, CDR1 is MNHNY and CDR2 is SVGAGI (reference sequence). The CDR3 DNA follows: TGTGCCAGCAGCCTGACTGAGGGACCTGGAAACACCATATATTTT. Its protein product is CASSLTEGPGNTIYF.

The rearrangement joins TRBV29-1 to TRBJ2-3; no clear D. Germline loops: CDR1 SQVTM, CDR2 ANQGSEA. Trimming shortened V by 7 bases and J by 4 bases, and 0 bases separated the two germline ends. CDR3 length: 8 residues. The CDR3 bases are TGCAGCGCAGATACGCAGTATTTT. The encoded protein is CSADTQYF.

This chain connects TRBV29-1 to TRBJ2-1, with TRBD1 matching 8 bases. Germline trimming cut 0 bases from V and 3 bases from J; bases unmatched to any gene: 4. This CDR3 spans 15 amino acids. Germline V lookup: CDR1 SQVTM, CDR2 ANQGSEA. CDR3 nucleotide sequence: TGCAGCGTTGAAGATCGACAGGGGAACTACAATGAGCAGTTCTTC. This sequence encodes CSVEDRQGNYNEQFF.

The CDR3 sequence is CASSQGADWGYGYTF. CDR3 bases: TGTGCCAGCAGCCAAGGAGCGGATTGGGGGTATGGCTACACCTTC. The V call is TRBV5-4, the J call TRBJ1-2; perhaps TRBD1 as D (5 bases). The CDR3 has 15 amino acids. Trimming stripped 4 bases from V and 5 bases from J, with 18 bases between. CDR1 and CDR2 from the germline V gene are SGHNT and YYREEE (reference sequence).

V gene TRBV14 combines with J gene TRBJ2-2; D may match TRBD1 or TRBD2 (5 bases each). The CDR3 extends over 14 amino acids. Germline V gene lookup returns CDR1 SGHDN and CDR2 FVKESK. V was pared by 3 bases and J by 4 bases, with 9 bases between. The CDR3 nucleotides read TGTGCCAGCAGCCAGCATGGGGGCACCGGGGAGCTGTTTTTT. The encoded protein is CASSQHGGTGELFF.

This CDR3 reads CASSSLTGNYGYTF. CDR3 bases: TGTGCCAGCAGCTCCTTGACCGGAAACTATGGCTACACCTTC. The genes are TRBV7-9 and TRBJ1-2; no clear D. Trimming pared 4 bases from V and 2 bases from J, leaving 11 bases between. In germline, CDR1 is SEHNR, CDR2 FQNEAQ (reference sequence). The CDR3 runs 14 residues.

The rearrangement uses TRBV19 and TRBJ2-6, with unresolved D. Germline V gene lookup returns CDR1 LNHDA and CDR2 SQIVND (reference sequence). The CDR3 consists of 14 residues. Trimming took off 3 bases at V and 1 base at J, with 4 bases between the two ends. This CDR3 is CASSIRSGANVLTF. CDR3 sequence (DNA): TGTGCCAGTAGTATCCGTTCTGGGGCCAACGTCCTGACTTTC.

The chain links TRBV29-1 to TRBJ2-1; no clear D gene. In germline, CDR1 is SQVTM, CDR2 ANQGSEA. With 3 bases removed from V and 3 bases from J, the gap between germline ends came to 6 bases. The CDR3 is 12 amino acids. The CDR3: CSVDGLYNEQFF. CDR3 nucleotides: TGCAGCGTTGACGGTCTCTACAATGAGCAGTTCTTC.

This clone occurred a few times. The chain recombines TRBV29-1 with TRBJ1-3; the D is unclear. Trimming pared 6 bases from V and 3 bases from J, leaving 12 bases between. Germline values: CDR1 SQVTM, CDR2 ANQGSEA. The CDR3 length is 13 residues. The DNA for the CDR3 is TGCAGCGTCAAACCGGGAGGTGGAAACACCATATATTTT. Protein product: CSVKPGGGNTIYF.

A few counts support this clone. This chain uses TRBV11-2 with TRBJ2-7; tentatively, D is TRBD2 (6 bases). CDR1 is SGHAT and CDR2 is FQNNGV in the germline V gene. Trimming took off 2 bases at V and 3 bases at J, with 14 bases between the two ends. CDR3 length: 15 residues. DNA for the CDR3: TGTGCCAGCAGCTTATACGGGAGTCCCAACTACGAGCAGTACTTC. Amino acids: CASSLYGSPNYEQYF.

This chain joins TRBV25-1 and TRBJ2-5; no reliable D call. Trimming removed 3 bases from V and 5 bases from J, with 16 bases in between. This CDR3 spans 15 amino acids. CDR1 and CDR2 from the germline V gene are MGHDK and SYGVNS. In nucleotides, the CDR3 is TGTGCCAGCAGTGAGTGGAAGTCAGGATCGGAGACCCAGTACTTC. This encodes CASSEWKSGSETQYF.

The chain is built from TRBV5-1 and TRBJ1-4; no clear D. Germline V gene lookup returns CDR1 SGHRS and CDR2 YFSETQ. Trimming took 0 bases from V and 0 from J, leaving 9 bases between them. The CDR3 loop spans 16 amino acids. The CDR3 protein is CASSLVQEATNEKLFF. In nucleotides, the CDR3 is TGCGCCAGCAGCTTGGTCCAGGAGGCAACTAATGAAAAACTGTTTTTT.

This clone has a single count. The rearrangement joins TRBV10-3 to TRBJ1-6; 7 positions agree with TRBD1. Per germline, CDR1 ENHRY and CDR2 SYGVKD. The CDR3 has 13 amino acids. The ends lost 6 bases at V and 7 bases at J; junction bases unmatched: 3. The CDR3: CAIRGQLNSPLHF. Written as DNA, the CDR3 is TGTGCCATCAGGGGACAGTTAAATTCACCCCTCCACTTT.